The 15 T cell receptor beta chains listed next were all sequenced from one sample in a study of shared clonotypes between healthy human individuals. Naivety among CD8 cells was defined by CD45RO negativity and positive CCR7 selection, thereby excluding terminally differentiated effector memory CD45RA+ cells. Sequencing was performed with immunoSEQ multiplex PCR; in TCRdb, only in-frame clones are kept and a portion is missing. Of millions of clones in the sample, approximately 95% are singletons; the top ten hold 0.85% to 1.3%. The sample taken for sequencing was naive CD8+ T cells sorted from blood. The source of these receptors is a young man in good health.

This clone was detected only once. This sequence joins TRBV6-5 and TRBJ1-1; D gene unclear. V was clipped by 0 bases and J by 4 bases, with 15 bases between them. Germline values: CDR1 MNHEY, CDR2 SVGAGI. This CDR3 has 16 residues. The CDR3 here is CASSYSRVPTGTEAFF. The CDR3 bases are TGTGCCAGCAGTTACTCGAGGGTCCCCACGGGCACTGAAGCTTTCTTT.

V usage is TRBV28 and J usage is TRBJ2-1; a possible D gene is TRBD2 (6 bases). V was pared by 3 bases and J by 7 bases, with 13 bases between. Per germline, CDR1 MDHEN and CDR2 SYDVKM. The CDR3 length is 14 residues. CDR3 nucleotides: TGTGCCAGCAGTTTCCGACTAGACCGAAATGAGCAGTTCTTC. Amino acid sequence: CASSFRLDRNEQFF.

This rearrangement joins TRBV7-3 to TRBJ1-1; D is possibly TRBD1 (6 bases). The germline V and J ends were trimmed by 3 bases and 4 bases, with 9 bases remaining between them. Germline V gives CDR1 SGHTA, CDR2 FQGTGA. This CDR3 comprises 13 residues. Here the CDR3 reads CASSLGGFTEAFF. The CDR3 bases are TGTGCCAGCAGCTTGGGGGGCTTCACTGAAGCTTTCTTT.

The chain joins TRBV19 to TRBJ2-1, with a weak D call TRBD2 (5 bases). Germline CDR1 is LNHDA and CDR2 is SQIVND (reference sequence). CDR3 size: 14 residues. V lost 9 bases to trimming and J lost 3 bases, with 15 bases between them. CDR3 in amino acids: CASSLGSVYNEQFF. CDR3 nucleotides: TGTGCCAGCTCGCTGGGGAGCGTCTACAATGAGCAGTTCTTC.

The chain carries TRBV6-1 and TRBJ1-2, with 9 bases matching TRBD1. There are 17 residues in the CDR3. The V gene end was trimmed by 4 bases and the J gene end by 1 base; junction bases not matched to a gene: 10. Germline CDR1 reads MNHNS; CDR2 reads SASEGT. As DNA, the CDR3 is TGTGCCAGCAGTGCGAAGGGACAGGGCGCCTTTAACTATGGCTACACCTTC. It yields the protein CASSAKGQGAFNYGYTF.

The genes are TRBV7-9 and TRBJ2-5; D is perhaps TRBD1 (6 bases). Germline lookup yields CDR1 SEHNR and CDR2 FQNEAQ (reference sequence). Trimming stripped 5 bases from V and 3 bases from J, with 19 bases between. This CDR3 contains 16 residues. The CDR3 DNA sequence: TGTGCCAGCAGCCCCTCCTGGGGGCGTAGGGAAGAGACCCAGTACTTC. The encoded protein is CASSPSWGRREETQYF.

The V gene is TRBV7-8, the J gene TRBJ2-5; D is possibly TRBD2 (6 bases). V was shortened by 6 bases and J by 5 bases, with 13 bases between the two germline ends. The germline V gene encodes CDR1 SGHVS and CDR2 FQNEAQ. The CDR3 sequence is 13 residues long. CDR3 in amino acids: CASSQTSWETQYF. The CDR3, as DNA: TGTGCCAGCAGTCAGACTAGTTGGGAGACCCAGTACTTC.

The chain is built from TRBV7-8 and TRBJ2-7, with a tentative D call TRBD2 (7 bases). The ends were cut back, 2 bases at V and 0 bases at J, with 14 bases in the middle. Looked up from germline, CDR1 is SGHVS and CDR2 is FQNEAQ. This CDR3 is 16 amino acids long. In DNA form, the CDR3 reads TGTGCCAGCAGCTTATTGGGCGGGGGCCCCTCCTACGAGCAGTACTTC. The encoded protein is CASSLLGGGPSYEQYF.

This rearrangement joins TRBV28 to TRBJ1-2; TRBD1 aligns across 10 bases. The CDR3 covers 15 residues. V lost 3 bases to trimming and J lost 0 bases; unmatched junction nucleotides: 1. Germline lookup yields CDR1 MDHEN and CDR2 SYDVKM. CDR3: CASSFGTGANYGYTF. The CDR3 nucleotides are TGTGCCAGCAGTTTCGGGACAGGGGCTAACTATGGCTACACCTTC.

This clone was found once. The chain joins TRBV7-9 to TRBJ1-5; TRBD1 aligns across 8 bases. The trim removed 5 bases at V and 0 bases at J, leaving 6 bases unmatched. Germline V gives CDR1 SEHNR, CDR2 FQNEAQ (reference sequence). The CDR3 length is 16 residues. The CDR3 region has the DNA TGTGCCAGCAGCGACGGGACAGGCTTTAGCAATCAGCCCCAGCATTTT. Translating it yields CASSDGTGFSNQPQHF.

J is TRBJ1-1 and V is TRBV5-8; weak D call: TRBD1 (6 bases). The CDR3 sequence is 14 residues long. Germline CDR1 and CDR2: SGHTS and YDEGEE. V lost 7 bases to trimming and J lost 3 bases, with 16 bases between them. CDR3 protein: CASSLEQGHTEAFF. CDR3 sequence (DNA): TGTGCCAGCTCCTTAGAACAGGGTCACACTGAAGCTTTCTTT.

CDR3 sequence reads: CASSYELAGELFF. The CDR3 DNA reads as TGTGCCAGCAGTTACGAGCTAGCCGGGGAGCTGTTTTTT. The chain recombines TRBV6-5 with TRBJ2-2; D uncertain. The CDR3 extends over 13 amino acids. The ends were cut back, 2 bases at V and 6 bases at J, with 7 bases in the middle. The germline V gene has CDR1 MNHEY and CDR2 SVGAGI.

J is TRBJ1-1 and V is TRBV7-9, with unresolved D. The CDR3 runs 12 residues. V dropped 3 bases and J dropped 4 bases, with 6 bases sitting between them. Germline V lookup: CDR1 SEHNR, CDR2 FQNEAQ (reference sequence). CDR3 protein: CASSFGFTEAFF. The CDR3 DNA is TGTGCCAGCAGCTTTGGCTTCACTGAAGCTTTCTTT.

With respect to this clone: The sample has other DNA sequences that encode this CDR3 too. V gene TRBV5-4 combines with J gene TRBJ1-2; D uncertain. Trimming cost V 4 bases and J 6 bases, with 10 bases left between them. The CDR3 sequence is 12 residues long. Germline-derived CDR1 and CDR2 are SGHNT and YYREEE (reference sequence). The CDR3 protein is CASSLITDGYTF. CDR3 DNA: TGTGCCAGCAGCCTCATAACAGATGGCTACACCTTC.

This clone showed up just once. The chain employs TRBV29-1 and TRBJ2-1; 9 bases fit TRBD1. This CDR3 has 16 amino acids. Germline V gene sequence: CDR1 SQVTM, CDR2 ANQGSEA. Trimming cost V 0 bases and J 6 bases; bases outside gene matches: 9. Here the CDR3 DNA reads TGCAGCGTTGAAGACCCGGCCGGGACAGGGAGCAATGAGCAGTTCTTC. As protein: CSVEDPAGTGSNEQFF.